This T cell receptor beta chain derives from a study of shared clonotypes between healthy human individuals. Per the authors' pipeline: Junction-only immunoSEQ sequences carried no quality scores, so filtering differed. Generated by immunoSEQ multiplex PCR, the TCRdb table keeps only in-frame clones and is missing some. D and trimming come from the DNA, and the V and J calls and clone size come from that table. The sample includes 2,500,000 or so clones, 80% to 95% seen only once; the top ten take 0.3% to 0.4%. About this clone: Antigen specificity is unknown. This specimen includes other DNA sequences encoding the same CDR3.

There are 13 residues in the CDR3. V lost 2 bases and J 1 base, leaving 8 bases between the germline ends. Germline assignment: CDR1 SQVTM and CDR2 ANQGSEA. Study-wide points: Since donors were few, the genetic and exposure-history diversity represented was limited. Inspection by rarefaction showed sorted-subset sequencing to be incomplete despite large depth. Sharing across a handful of donors was seen in roughly 5% of naive CD4 clonotypes.

The sequenced sample consisted of naive CD4+ T cells from PBMCs. The subset is: CD45RA+ positively selected. The clonotype comes from a young man in good health. Some clones in this sample may be carry-over from other donors' samples. This chain links TRBV29-1 with TRBJ1-1; maybe TRBD1 (6 bases). The CDR3 reads CSVERGANTEAFF. The CDR3 nucleotides read TGCAGCGTTGAACGGGGGGCGAACACTGAAGCTTTCTTT.